The 14 T cell receptor beta chains below were found in one sample sequenced in a study of OX40 agonist ivuxolimab in advanced cancers. Only in-frame clones appear in the TCRdb table, and some are missing; sequencing was by immunoSEQ multiplex PCR. The sample has 70,000 to 95,000 clones; 88% are singletons. The sample in question was CD4+ or CD8+ T cells sorted from blood, obtained in a trial of the OX40 agonist ivuxolimab. These TCRs come from an adult with an advanced solid tumor such as melanoma, head and neck, liver or kidney cancer.

V and J are TRBV28 and TRBJ1-2, with 8 positions matching TRBD1. This CDR3 comprises 14 residues. Looked up from germline, CDR1 is MDHEN and CDR2 is SYDVKM. V lost 7 bases, J lost 3 bases, and 7 bases stayed unmatched. CDR3 protein: CASTLRTGHYGYTF. Written as DNA, the CDR3 is TGTGCCAGCACTCTCCGGACAGGGCACTATGGCTACACCTTC.

The V and J genes are TRBV7-9 and TRBJ1-2, with D unclear. The CDR3 extends over 15 amino acids. The V gene's germline CDR1 is SEHNR and CDR2 FQNEAQ (reference sequence). V was cut by 6 bases and J by 0 bases, with 14 bases left in between. The DNA for the CDR3 is TGTGCCAGCAGTTTCGACAACCTAGCTAACTATGGCTACACCTTC. This codes for CASSFDNLANYGYTF.

The rearrangement joins TRBV28 to TRBJ2-2, with D unclear. Germline-derived CDR1 and CDR2 are MDHEN and SYDVKM. Trimming removed 2 bases from V and 0 bases from J, with 1 base in between. The CDR3 spans 13 residues. CDR3: CASSLANTGELFF. The DNA for the CDR3 is TGTGCCAGCAGTTTAGCGAACACCGGGGAGCTGTTTTTT.

This sequence joins TRBV6-6 and TRBJ2-1, with TRBD1 as a possible D gene (5 bases). The CDR3 loop spans 14 amino acids. Trimming shortened V by 7 bases and J by 3 bases, and 13 bases separated the two germline ends. CDR1 and CDR2 from the germline V gene are MNHNY and SVGAGI (reference sequence). CDR3 amino acids: CASKRQSLYNEQFF. The CDR3 DNA reads TGTGCCAGCAAAAGACAGAGCCTCTACAATGAGCAGTTCTTC.

In this sample, this clone turned up a few times. The chain recombines TRBV28 with TRBJ2-4, with TRBD1 identical over 7 bases. J lost 8 bases, V lost 5 bases, and 21 bases had no gene match. CDR1 and CDR2 (germline): MDHEN, SYDVKM. The CDR3 loop spans 18 amino acids. The CDR3 loop reads CASSGSGGVFISKDIQYF. The CDR3 nucleotides are TGTGCCAGCAGTGGGTCAGGGGGAGTCTTCATTAGTAAGGACATTCAGTACTTC.

This chain uses TRBV6-5 with TRBJ1-1, with TRBD1 as a possible D gene (5 bases). Germline V gene lookup returns CDR1 MNHEY and CDR2 SVGAGI. The CDR3 length is 12 residues. Trimming left V 11 bases short and J 2 bases short, with 12 bases between. The CDR3 sequence: CAAYRGNTEAFF. For the CDR3, the DNA is TGTGCCGCCTATAGGGGTAACACTGAAGCTTTCTTT.

This chain links TRBV2 with TRBJ2-7, with TRBD2 identical over 12 bases. This CDR3 contains 13 residues. V lost 4 bases to trimming and J lost 6 bases; unmatched junction nucleotides: 1. From germline, CDR1 is SNHLY and CDR2 FYNNEI. CDR3 loop: CASSGGLAGEQYF. In DNA form, the CDR3 reads TGTGCCAGCAGTGGGGGACTAGCGGGCGAGCAGTACTTC.

The table lists this clone with a count of one. The chain has TRBV5-1 and TRBJ2-5; D ambiguous. The CDR3 is made up of 13 amino acids. Trimming left V 0 bases short and J 5 bases short, with 8 bases between. Germline lookup yields CDR1 SGHRS and CDR2 YFSETQ. The CDR3 is CASSLVGLETQYF. CDR3 coding DNA: TGCGCCAGCAGCTTGGTGGGTTTGGAGACCCAGTACTTC.

The gene calls are TRBV28 and TRBJ2-7, with 8 bases aligning to TRBD1. Unmatched junction bases numbered 15, after V lost 5 bases and J lost 3 bases. Germline assignment: CDR1 MDHEN and CDR2 SYDVKM. CDR3 size: 17 residues. This chain's CDR3 is CASSPTSGTGSLYEQYF. The CDR3 DNA is TGTGCCAGCAGTCCGACCTCCGGGACAGGATCCCTCTACGAGCAGTACTTC.

This clone came up a few times. The gene calls are TRBV5-1 and TRBJ2-7; perhaps D is TRBD1 or TRBD2 (6 bases each). CDR1 is SGHRS and CDR2 is YFSETQ in the germline V gene. This CDR3 contains 15 residues. The germline V and J ends were trimmed by 2 bases and 4 bases, with 16 bases remaining between them. CDR3 sequence: CASSLRGALPYEQYF. The CDR3 DNA is TGCGCCAGCAGCTTAAGGGGGGCGCTCCCTTACGAGCAGTACTTC.

Regarding this clone: One junction end does not reproduce the germline sequence, and a read error may be involved. The chain is built from TRBV7-2 and TRBJ2-6, with D perhaps matching TRBD1 (6 bases). Germline V lookup: CDR1 SGHTA, CDR2 FQGNSA. CDR3 length: 15 amino acids. The CDR3 DNA reads as TGTGCCAGCAGTTTAGGGGGATCTGGGGCCAACGTCCTGACTTTC. This gives the protein CASSLGGSGANVLTF.

The rearrangement links TRBV30 to TRBJ2-1; 7 nucleotides agree with TRBD1. Germline CDR1 and CDR2: GTSNPN and SVGIG (reference sequence). The CDR3 sequence is 12 residues long. V trimming: 2 bases; J trimming: 8 bases; junction bases outside the gene matches: 3. The CDR3 here is CAWSQQGYEQFF. The CDR3 DNA sequence: TGTGCCTGGAGTCAACAGGGGTATGAGCAGTTCTTC.

The gene calls are TRBV2 and TRBJ2-7; D call uncertain. Trimming stripped 7 bases from V and 6 bases from J, with 19 bases between. CDR1 is SNHLY and CDR2 is FYNNEI in the germline V gene. The CDR3 contains 14 residues. The CDR3 region has the DNA TGTGCCAGCATGCCGAATCTAGTGGGTAGCGAGCAGTACTTC. It is translated as CASMPNLVGSEQYF.

The chain carries TRBV29-1 and TRBJ2-3; D is unresolved. The ends were cut back, 7 bases at V and 1 base at J, with 0 bases in the middle. The germline CDR1 and CDR2 sequences are SQVTM and ANQGSEA. The CDR3 runs to 9 residues. The CDR3 region has the DNA TGCAGCGGCACAGATACGCAGTATTTT. Translating it yields CSGTDTQYF.